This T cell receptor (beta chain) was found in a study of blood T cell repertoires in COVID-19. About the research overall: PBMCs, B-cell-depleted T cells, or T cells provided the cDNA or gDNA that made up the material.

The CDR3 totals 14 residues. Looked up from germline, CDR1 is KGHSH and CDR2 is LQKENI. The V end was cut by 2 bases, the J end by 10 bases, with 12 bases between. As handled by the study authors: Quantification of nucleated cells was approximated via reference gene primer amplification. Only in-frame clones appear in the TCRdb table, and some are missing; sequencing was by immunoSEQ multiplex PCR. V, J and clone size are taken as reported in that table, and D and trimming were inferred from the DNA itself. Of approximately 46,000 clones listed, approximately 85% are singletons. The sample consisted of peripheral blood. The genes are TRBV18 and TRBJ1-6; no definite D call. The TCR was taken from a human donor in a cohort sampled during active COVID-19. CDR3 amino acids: CASSPSRGGSPLHF. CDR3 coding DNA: TGTGCCAGCTCACCATCCCGAGGAGGGTCACCCCTCCACTTT. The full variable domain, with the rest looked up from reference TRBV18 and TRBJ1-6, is NAGVMQNPRHLVRRRGQEARLRCSPMKGHSHVYWYRQLPEEGLKFMVYLQKENIIDESGMPKERFSAEFPKEGPSILRIQQVVRGDSAAYFCASSPSRGGSPLHFGNGTRLTVT.